This is a list of T cell receptor beta chains from one sample in a study of CD8+ T cells in alopecia areata. Clones were read by immunoSEQ multiplex PCR, and TCRdb kept only the in-frame ones, dropping some. The repertoire holds some 110,000 clones, with about 60% as singletons. The sequencing sample was made of CD4+ T cells sorted from blood. These receptors came from a human donor in good health. Each CDR3 is given with its conserved first and last residue. Fields, in order: V gene, D gene, J gene, clone size, CDR3 DNA, CDR3 protein. D genes are given only for firm matches. Rows may omit the clone size; those that give it use once, few, many or a size class.

TRBV29-1,-,TRBJ2-7,few,TGCAGCGCCGTGGGGGCCCGCTCCTACGAGCAGTACTTC,CSAVGARSYEQYF
TRBV30,-,TRBJ2-7,-,TGTGCCTGGAGTGCGGCCTACGAGCAGTACTTC,CAWSAAYEQYF
TRBV30,-,TRBJ1-6,once,TGTGCCTGGAGTGGGACCGCCTCCCTCCACTTT,CAWSGTASLHF
TRBV4-1,TRBD1,TRBJ2-7,-,TGCGCCAGCAGCCAAGTCACAGGGGGAACCTACGAGCAGTACTTC,CASSQVTGGTYEQYF
TRBV2,TRBD2,TRBJ2-3,-,TGTGCCAGCTACTTTAGCGGGGCGAGAGATACGCAGTATTTT,CASYFSGARDTQYF
TRBV7-8,-,TRBJ2-2,-,TGTGCCAGCACCAGAATTTGGGTAGATAACACCGGGGAGCTGTTTTTT,CASTRIWVDNTGELFF
TRBV7-2,-,TRBJ1-4,-,TGTGCCAGCAGCTTAGCAAGGTCAACTAATGAAAAACTGTTTTTT,CASSLARSTNEKLFF
TRBV6-1,-,TRBJ2-2,-,TGTGCCAGCAGTGCCCTTTTGACTACCGGGGAGCTGTTTTTT,CASSALLTTGELFF
TRBV6-1,TRBD2,TRBJ2-3,many,TGTGCCAGCAGTGGTCAGAGCGGGGCAGATACGCAGTATTTT,CASSGQSGADTQYF
TRBV2,TRBD1,TRBJ1-1,once,TGTGCCAGCACCAAGGGACAGGGCGTTATGAACACTGAAGCTTTCTTT,CASTKGQGVMNTEAFF
TRBV4-1,TRBD1,TRBJ2-3,few,TGCGCCAGCAGACGCAGGGGGACAGGGTTCGATACGCAGTATTTT,CASRRRGTGFDTQYF
TRBV25-1,-,TRBJ2-3,-,TGTGCCAGCAGTGTGGAAGGAGGGGTCGCAGATACGCAGTATTTT,CASSVEGGVADTQYF
TRBV6-5,-,TRBJ2-7,few,TGTGCCAGCAGCTCTGACAGTTACGAGCAGTACTTC,CASSSDSYEQYF
TRBV4-2,TRBD2,TRBJ2-1,-,TGTGCCAGCAGCTCCCGACTAGCGGGGGTGAGCTCCTACAATGAGCAGTTCTTC,CASSSRLAGVSSYNEQFF
TRBV7-2,TRBD2,TRBJ2-1,once,TGTGCCAGCAGCTCAGGCAGCGGGGGGAAATACAATGAGCAGTTCTTC,CASSSGSGGKYNEQFF
TRBV19,-,TRBJ1-2,-,TGTGCCAGTAGTAGCGGCGAGCCTGCTAACTATGGCTACACCTTC,CASSSGEPANYGYTF
TRBV2,TRBD2,TRBJ2-7,once,TGTGCCAGCTTCCAACTAGCGGGCCGAACCTACGAGCAGTACTTC,CASFQLAGRTYEQYF
TRBV28,TRBD2,TRBJ2-7,-,TGTGCCAGCAGTTTATACACTTGGGGGAGGGTCGACTACGAGCAGTACTTC,CASSLYTWGRVDYEQYF
TRBV30,-,TRBJ1-3,-,TGTGCCTGGACTGTAAGGGGTGGAAACACCATATATTTT,CAWTVRGGNTIYF
TRBV29-1,-,TRBJ2-3,-,TGCAGCGGGGCGGGAGATACGCAGTATTTT,CSGAGDTQYF
TRBV29-1,-,TRBJ2-1,-,TGCAGCGTTGAAGGGGCACGTGGGGAGCAGTTCTTC,CSVEGARGEQFF
TRBV6-5,TRBD1,TRBJ1-3,-,TGTGCCAGCACCTCAGGGGGTCACGGAAACACCATATATTTT,CASTSGGHGNTIYF
TRBV5-1,TRBD1,TRBJ2-3,once,TGCGCCAGCACTTCCGGGACAGGGGAGGATACGCAGTATTTT,CASTSGTGEDTQYF
TRBV29-1,-,TRBJ2-1,-,TGCAGCGTTGAGTCGGGAAGGGGGGCAGTTTTCGATGAGCAGTTCTTC,CSVESGRGAVFDEQFF
TRBV6-6,-,TRBJ2-4,-,TGTGCCAGCAGTTATTCCGGGTCATTGGGAAACATTCAGTACTTC,CASSYSGSLGNIQYF
TRBV4-2,-,TRBJ2-5,-,TGTGCCAGCAGCCAAGGGGGCGACCAAGAGACCCAGTACTTC,CASSQGGDQETQYF
TRBV15,-,TRBJ2-2,-,TGTGCCACCAGCTTAGAATACAGGGATCCGCGGGAGCTGTTTTTT,CATSLEYRDPRELFF
TRBV2,-,TRBJ2-7,-,TGTGCCAGCCTTGAAATAGGGCAGCCAGAGCAGTACTTC,CASLEIGQPEQYF
TRBV15,-,TRBJ2-7,-,TGTGCCACCAGCGGGGGGTTGGACAAGGTCTACGAGCAGTACTTC,CATSGGLDKVYEQYF
TRBV6-5,-,TRBJ1-1,-,TGTGCCAGCACCCGGGGTCCCGACGTCACTGAAGCTTTCTTT,CASTRGPDVTEAFF
TRBV30,-,TRBJ2-2,few,TGTGCCTGGAGTGGAAAAGGACTGGTGCCAGCCGGGGAGCTGTTTTTT,CAWSGKGLVPAGELFF
TRBV27,-,TRBJ2-5,-,TGTGCCAGCAGTTTAAGGGGGACCCAAGAGACCCAGTACTTC,CASSLRGTQETQYF
TRBV5-6,-,TRBJ1-2,-,TGTGCCAGCAGCGTAGAGAACTATGGCTACACCTTC,CASSVENYGYTF
TRBV14,TRBD2,TRBJ2-1,-,TGTGCCAGCAGCCATGGACTAGCAAGGGAGCAGTTCTTC,CASSHGLAREQFF
TRBV5-1,-,TRBJ2-3,once,TGCGCCAGCAGCTTGTTGGGAAGCACAGATACGCAGTATTTT,CASSLLGSTDTQYF
TRBV23-1,-,TRBJ2-5,-,TGCGCCAGCAGCCGAACCCTGGAGACCCAGTACTTC,CASSRTLETQYF
TRBV2,-,TRBJ2-6,few,TGTGCCAGCAGTCCGGGACGGCATTCTGGGGCCAACGTCCTGACTTTC,CASSPGRHSGANVLTF